This T cell receptor (beta chain) was recovered during a study of blood T cell repertoires in COVID-19. Authors' data handling: Estimated nucleated cell counts came from reference gene primer amplification. Only in-frame clones appear in the TCRdb table, and some are missing; sequencing was by immunoSEQ multiplex PCR. That table supplies the V and J calls and clone size; D and trimming were determined from the DNA. The sample has 100,000 to 110,000 clones, about 90% seen once. Germline CDR1 is KGHSH and CDR2 is LQKENI. Trimming took 3 bases from V and 0 from J, leaving 12 bases between them. The CDR3 contains 16 residues.

The TCR comes from a man younger than 40 in a cohort sampled during active COVID-19. V and J are TRBV18 and TRBJ2-1; tentatively, D is TRBD1 (6 bases). The source material was peripheral blood. In DNA, the CDR3 is TGTGCCAGCTCACCTCTGGACAGCAGCTCCTACAATGAGCAGTTCTTC. It specifies CASSPLDSSSYNEQFF. The full variable domain, with the rest looked up from reference TRBV18 and TRBJ2-1, is NAGVMQNPRHLVRRRGQEARLRCSPMKGHSHVYWYRQLPEEGLKFMVYLQKENIIDESGMPKERFSAEFPKEGPSILRIQQVVRGDSAAYFCASSPLDSSSYNEQFFGPGTRLTVL.